Presented here are 19 T cell receptor beta chains from one specimen sequenced in a study of T cell changes during pregnancy in multiple sclerosis. Sequencing used immunoSEQ multiplex PCR; TCRdb keeps in-frame clones, though not all of them. The sample consists of more than 90,000 clones, roughly 90% of them appearing once. The sequenced sample was peripheral blood, obtained in the third trimester of pregnancy. The receptors shown here come from a female donor with multiple sclerosis, enrolled in a pregnancy study.

The V call is TRBV7-2, the J call TRBJ1-1; D is possibly TRBD1 (5 bases). CDR3 length: 15 residues. In germline, CDR1 is SGHTA, CDR2 FQGNSA. With 1 base removed from V and 3 bases from J, the gap between germline ends came to 12 bases. DNA for the CDR3: TGTGCCAGCAGCTTAGAGCCCAGGGTGGACACTGAAGCTTTCTTT. Its protein product is CASSLEPRVDTEAFF.

This chain joins TRBV19 and TRBJ2-5; tentative D call: TRBD2 (5 bases). CDR3 length: 14 amino acids. V lost 3 bases and J lost 4, with 12 bases in between. CDR1 LNHDA and CDR2 SQIVND come from the germline V gene (reference sequence). CDR3 loop: CASSIGDWVETQYF. In nucleotides, the CDR3 is TGTGCCAGTAGTATCGGGGATTGGGTAGAGACCCAGTACTTC.

CDR3 nucleotides: TGTGCCAGCAGCCTTGGGTCCGGGACAGGGATCCACGAGCAGTACTTC. Translating it yields CASSLGSGTGIHEQYF. V and J are TRBV28 and TRBJ2-7; 9 bases line up with TRBD1. V lost 6 bases to trimming and J lost 5 bases; unmatched junction nucleotides: 14. CDR1 and CDR2 (germline): MDHEN, SYDVKM. The CDR3 loop spans 16 amino acids.

The rearrangement uses TRBV9 and TRBJ2-1; 10 bases align to TRBD1. CDR3 length: 14 amino acids. Per germline, CDR1 SGDLS and CDR2 YYNGEE. Losses at the gene ends were 5 bases for V and 7 bases for J; bases not matched to a gene: 6. CDR3 in amino acids: CASRGQGWNNEQFF. The CDR3 DNA is TGTGCCAGCAGGGGACAGGGGTGGAATAATGAGCAGTTCTTC. Supplemented by reference TRBV9 and TRBJ2-1, the full variable domain reads DSGVTQTPKHLITATGQRVTLRCSPRSGDLSVYWYQQSLDQGLQFLIQYYNGEERAKGNILERFSAQQFPDLHSELNLSSLELGDSALYFCASRGQGWNNEQFFGPGTRLTVL.

The J gene is TRBJ1-2, the V gene TRBV28, with TRBD1 matching over 7 bases. J lost 4 bases, V lost 6 bases, and 5 bases had no gene match. From germline, CDR1 is MDHEN and CDR2 SYDVKM. CDR3 size: 13 residues. The chain's CDR3 is CASRPTGVYGYTF. The DNA of the CDR3 is TGTGCCAGCAGGCCCACAGGGGTCTATGGCTACACCTTC.

The rearrangement links TRBV5-4 to TRBJ2-2; 8 nucleotides agree with TRBD1. The CDR3 loop spans 14 amino acids. Germline V gene lookup returns CDR1 SGHNT and CDR2 YYREEE (reference sequence). V shed 4 bases and J 6 bases; nucleotides not matched to a gene: 5. CDR3 sequence (DNA): TGTGCCAGCAGCAGATTACAGGGGGCCGGGGAGCTGTTTTTT. Its translation: CASSRLQGAGELFF.

The CDR3, as DNA: TGTGCCATCAGTGAGCCAGGAATCATGGGGAACACTGAAGCTTTCTTT. This gives the protein CAISEPGIMGNTEAFF. The chain has TRBV10-3 and TRBJ1-1; D remains ambiguous. The ends were cut back, 2 bases at V and 1 base at J, with 14 bases in the middle. The CDR3 contains 16 residues. Germline CDR1 ENHRY, CDR2 SYGVKD.

J is TRBJ1-1 and V is TRBV5-4, with a possible D match to TRBD1 (5 bases). V was clipped by 0 bases and J by 0 bases, with 12 bases between them. The CDR3 covers 16 residues. Germline lookup yields CDR1 SGHNT and CDR2 YYREEE (reference sequence). CDR3 DNA: TGTGCCAGCAGCTTGGTTAGGGGTGGGATGAACACTGAAGCTTTCTTT. This codes for CASSLVRGGMNTEAFF.

The chain employs TRBV5-1 and TRBJ2-7, with D unresolved. CDR1 and CDR2 (germline): SGHRS, YFSETQ. The CDR3 contains 15 residues. V was pared by 0 bases and J by 0 bases, with 10 bases between. This CDR3 is CASSLVGSSSYEQYF. Here the CDR3 DNA reads TGCGCCAGCAGCTTGGTAGGTAGCAGCTCCTACGAGCAGTACTTC.

The chain has TRBV30 and TRBJ1-4; TRBD1 agrees at 7 bases. This CDR3 is built from 14 residues. Germline assignment: CDR1 GTSNPN and CDR2 SVGIG (reference sequence). With V trimmed by 2 bases and J by 3 bases, 3 bases remained unmatched. Written as DNA, the CDR3 is TGTGCCTGGAGTCGACAGGGACCTAATGAAAAACTGTTTTTT. It is translated as CAWSRQGPNEKLFF.

V and J are TRBV6-5 and TRBJ1-2, with 9 bases lining up with TRBD1. The germline V gene has CDR1 MNHEY and CDR2 SVGAGI. Trimming removed 4 bases from V and 4 bases from J; junction bases left unmatched: 1. CDR3 size: 13 residues. The CDR3, as DNA: TGTGCCAGCAGTTGGACAGGGGCCTATGGCTACACCTTC. Translation gives CASSWTGAYGYTF.

The chain recombines TRBV1 with TRBJ1-4; TRBD1 reflects the table's D call only, with no check against the DNA. TRBV1 is assigned pseudogene status. This CDR3 has 19 amino acids. The CDR3 region has the DNA TGCACCAGCAGCCAACCCGAACCGGGACAGGGGGCAGTTGGTGAAAAACTGTTTTTT. Encoded protein: CTSSQPEPGQGAVGEKLFF.

The CDR3 is CASSYASENTGELFF. In DNA form, the CDR3 reads TGTGCCAGCAGTTACGCTAGCGAGAACACCGGGGAGCTGTTTTTT. The V call is TRBV6-5, the J call TRBJ2-2; a weak D match, TRBD2 (6 bases). CDR3 length: 15 amino acids. With 2 bases removed from V and 1 base from J, the gap between germline ends came to 8 bases. Germline V CDR1 and CDR2: MNHEY, SVGAGI.

The chain couples TRBV7-6 to TRBJ1-4; TRBD1 might be the D (5 bases). Trimming removed 2 bases from V and 4 bases from J, with 11 bases in between. Germline CDR1 reads SGHVS; CDR2 reads FNYEAQ. The CDR3 extends over 15 amino acids. The CDR3 protein is CASSLLQGFNEKLFF. In nucleotides, the CDR3 is TGTGCCAGCAGCTTACTGCAGGGTTTTAATGAAAAACTGTTTTTT.

The rearrangement links TRBV30 to TRBJ2-7; 9 nucleotides align to TRBD1. This CDR3 is 20 amino acids long. Germline loops: CDR1 GTSNPN, CDR2 SVGIG (reference sequence). V trimming: 0 bases; J trimming: 3 bases; junction bases outside the gene matches: 21. CDR3: CAWSVWVLGTGNKRRYEQYF. Written as DNA, the CDR3 is TGTGCCTGGAGTGTATGGGTGTTGGGGACAGGGAACAAAAGGCGCTACGAGCAGTACTTC.

J is TRBJ2-2 and V is TRBV5-5, with a weak D call TRBD1 (5 bases). Looked up from germline, CDR1 is SGHKS and CDR2 is YYEKEE (reference sequence). The V end lost 4 bases, the J end lost 6 bases, and 13 bases lay between the germline ends. CDR3 length equals 14 residues. The CDR3 reads CASSLLSGPGELFF. The CDR3 nucleotides read TGTGCCAGCAGCCTACTTTCAGGGCCCGGGGAGCTGTTTTTT.

V and J are TRBV5-6 and TRBJ2-5; 8 bases are shared with TRBD1. Germline values: CDR1 SGHDT, CDR2 YYEEEE. This CDR3 region has 14 residues. V was clipped by 4 bases and J by 2 bases; unmatched bases: 4. The CDR3 bases are TGTGCCAGCAGCCCCAGGGGGCTTCAAGAGACCCAGTACTTC. This codes for CASSPRGLQETQYF.

V and J are TRBV6-5 and TRBJ1-2, with D uncertain. The V and J ends lost 4 bases and 4 bases respectively, with 13 bases between them. The CDR3 runs to 14 residues. Per germline, CDR1 MNHEY and CDR2 SVGAGI. CDR3: CASSSRSLPYGYTF. CDR3 nucleotide sequence: TGTGCCAGCAGTTCACGCAGTTTGCCCTATGGCTACACCTTC.

CDR3 sequence (DNA): TGTGCCAGCAGTGAACCAGGCGGGGGAAACACCATATATTTT. Its protein is CASSEPGGGNTIYF. J is TRBJ1-3 and V is TRBV2, with unresolved D. The CDR3 extends over 14 amino acids. Germline V gene sequence: CDR1 SNHLY, CDR2 FYNNEI. Trimming pared 2 bases from V and 4 bases from J, leaving 9 bases between.